This TCR beta chain originates from a study of T cell responses to AZD1222 COVID-19 vaccine. CDR3 length equals 14 residues. Germline assignment: CDR1 MNHNY and CDR2 SVGAGI (reference sequence). V lost 4 bases, J lost 7 bases, and 9 bases stayed unmatched. The method was immunoSEQ multiplex PCR; TCRdb's version includes in-frame clones alone and lacks a portion of them. The data hold some 120,000 clones, with approximately 93% observed a single time. The sequence derives from an adult in good health. Material: peripheral blood, obtained on day 0 of AZD1222 vaccination. The rearrangement links TRBV6-6 to TRBJ1-2; the match to TRBD1 covers 7 bases. The CDR3 region is CASSSDGTVGGYTF. In DNA form, the CDR3 reads TGTGCCAGCAGTTCAGACGGGACAGTGGGTGGCTACACCTTC.